These 2 T cell receptor beta chains were all obtained from the same sample, sequenced in a study of vaccination and CD4 T cells after COVID-19. Cultured CD4+ T-cell DNA underwent Oncomine TCR Beta short-read sequencing. MiXCR was run by TCRdb on the PCR reads, yielding one entry per CDR3 protein. The repertoire has approximately 17,000 distinct CDR3 sequences, roughly 50% of them found once; the top ten carry around a sixth. Time point defined: late sampling 161 to 241 days after vaccination in three convalescent patients. Indicated treatment: roughly 11-day PBMC culture with coronavirus spike peptide pools or control peptides (ViraFEST assay). For these receptors, no antigen is known. Sequenced material: CD4+ T cells from blood, cultured in vitro, taken about 7 months after SARS-CoV-2 vaccination. The receptor set was obtained from a human donor who had recovered from COVID-19.

This rearrangement joins TRBV12-3 or TRBV12-4 to TRBJ2-1; 7 positions agree with TRBD2. V gave up 5 bases and J gave up 7 bases; unmatched junction bases: 8. There are 14 residues in the CDR3. The CDR3, as DNA: TGTGCCAGCAGTCGACTCCGACTAGCTAATGAGCAGTTCTTC. Protein product: CASSRLRLANEQFF.

The rearrangement uses TRBV20-1 and TRBJ1-1; D is undetermined. Germline lookup yields CDR1 DFQATT and CDR2 SNEGSKA (reference sequence). Trimming cost V 3 bases and J 0 bases, with 11 bases left between them. CDR3 length: 14 amino acids. The CDR3 reads CSASTGPMNTEAFF. The CDR3 region has the DNA TGCAGTGCTAGTACCGGACCTATGAACACTGAAGCTTTCTTT.